These 17 T cell receptor beta chains were all obtained from the same sample, sequenced in a study of T-cell reconstitution after alpha-beta-depleted transplantation in children (dated by TCRdb to 2016 to 2017). The library was made by PCR. The sequencer was an Illumina HiSeq 2500. TCR library preparation used molecular barcoding, with unique molecular identifiers applied to normalize quantification of the TCRbeta repertoire. TCRdb itself trimmed the public reads at Q25 with fastp, ran MiXCR and retained productive beta chains. Each record represents a unique CDR3 protein, reported with the most common genes and DNA among its rows. This sample holds roughly 790,000 distinct CDR3 sequences; approximately 15% were observed only once. The ten largest make up 5% of the sample. The treatment or condition label of this sample denotes: allogeneic hematopoietic cell transplantation with graft depleted of TCRalphabeta T cells and CD19 B cells.

The source was PBMCs, mostly from graft donor cells, collected 360 days after TCRalphabeta/CD19-depleted stem cell transplant. The receptors stem from a male patient younger than 18 who had a stem cell transplant for acute lymphoblastic leukemia, so the T cells may come from the graft donor.

The chain combines TRBV29-1 with TRBJ2-1, with D possibly being TRBD1 (6 bases). CDR1 is SQVTM and CDR2 is ANQGSEA in the germline V gene. This CDR3 is built from 13 residues. Trimming took 6 bases from V and 2 from J, leaving 11 bases between them. CDR3 DNA sequence: TGCAGCGTCGGGACACTCACCTACAATGAGCAGTTCTTC. Amino acid sequence: CSVGTLTYNEQFF.

CDR3 DNA: TGTGCCAGCAGCTTAGAGTTACACTATGCCGAGCAGTACTTC. It yields the protein CASSLELHYAEQYF. The chain is built from TRBV7-9 and TRBJ2-7; D not certain. In germline, CDR1 is SEHNR, CDR2 FQNEAQ (reference sequence). The V and J ends lost 1 base and 6 bases respectively, with 13 bases between them. The CDR3 is 14 amino acids.

The V and J genes are TRBV6-5 and TRBJ2-1, with D hard to call. The CDR3 runs 13 residues. Trimming cost V 0 bases and J 11 bases, with 11 bases left between them. The germline CDR1 and CDR2 sequences are MNHEY and SVGAGI. This CDR3 is CASSYSSRDKQFF. In nucleotides, the CDR3 is TGTGCCAGCAGTTACTCATCGCGAGATAAGCAGTTCTTC.

This clonotype was picked up a small number of times. The CDR3 nucleotides are TGCAGTGCTAGAGGGCCCAGGGACTCCCGGGGCCAAAGGGAGCAGTTCTTC. Translated: CSARGPRDSRGQREQFF. The chain joins TRBV20-1 to TRBJ2-1; perhaps TRBD2 as D (6 bases). Germline V CDR1 and CDR2: DFQATT, SNEGSKA (reference sequence). V was shortened by 1 base and J by 10 bases, with 26 bases between the two germline ends. There are 17 residues in the CDR3.

There are a few counts of this clonotype. One end of the junction is discordant with germline, which a read error may explain. The chain has TRBV20-1 and TRBJ2-1; tentative D call: TRBD2 (7 bases). This CDR3 comprises 8 residues. Looked up from germline, CDR1 is DFQATT and CDR2 is SNEGSKA (reference sequence). The CDR3 loop is CSGGAGVF. The CDR3 DNA sequence: TGCAGTGGGGGGGCGGGGGTCTTC.

The V call is TRBV18, the J call TRBJ2-7, with D possibly matching TRBD1 (5 bases). CDR3 length: 12 amino acids. V lost 5 bases and J lost 5, with 10 bases in between. Per germline, CDR1 KGHSH and CDR2 LQKENI. The CDR3 DNA reads as TGTGCCAGCTCAGGACAAGGGGACGAGCAGTACTTC. The encoded protein is CASSGQGDEQYF.

This clonotype was counted between two and nine times. This sequence joins TRBV5-1 and TRBJ2-1, with 12 bases identical to TRBD2. This CDR3 has 16 residues. CDR1 and CDR2 (germline): SGHRS, YFSETQ. V was pared by 4 bases and J by 6 bases, with 8 bases of the junction left unmatched. Here the CDR3 DNA reads TGCGCCAGCAGCAGGGGACTAGCGGGTCGCCTCAATGAGCAGTTCTTC. It encodes CASSRGLAGRLNEQFF.

V and J are TRBV7-9 and TRBJ2-1, with unresolved D. The V gene's germline CDR1 is SEHNR and CDR2 FQNEAQ (reference sequence). The CDR3 has 13 amino acids. Trimming stripped 4 bases from V and 6 bases from J, with 10 bases between. In DNA, the CDR3 is TGTGCCAGCAGCTCATCGACGGGCAATGAGCAGTTCTTC. Amino acids: CASSSSTGNEQFF. Supplemented by reference TRBV7-9 and TRBJ2-1, the full variable domain reads DTGVSQNPRHKITKRGQNVTFRCDPISEHNRLYWYRQTLGQGPEFLTYFQNEAQLEKSRLLSDRFSAERPKGSFSTLEIQRTEQGDSAMYLCASSSSTGNEQFFGPGTRLTVL.

The rearrangement uses TRBV5-8 and TRBJ2-7, with TRBD1 identical over 8 bases. Per germline, CDR1 SGHTS and CDR2 YDEGEE. The V gene end was trimmed by 2 bases and the J gene end by 2 bases; junction bases not matched to a gene: 9. The CDR3 extends over 16 amino acids. The CDR3 is CASSLPTGQAPYEQYF. CDR3 nucleotide sequence: TGTGCCAGCAGCTTACCCACGGGACAGGCCCCCTACGAGCAGTACTTC.

The rearrangement links TRBV6-5 to TRBJ1-4; D is undetermined. This CDR3 contains 15 residues. From germline, CDR1 is MNHEY and CDR2 SVGAGI. The V end lost 2 bases, the J end lost 0 bases, and 7 bases lay between the germline ends. The CDR3 reads CASSYGGATNEKLFF. CDR3 nucleotide sequence: TGTGCCAGCAGTTACGGTGGTGCAACTAATGAAAAACTGTTTTTT.

In this sample, this clonotype turned up a few times. The V and J genes are TRBV5-1 and TRBJ2-7; TRBD2 agrees at 7 bases. This CDR3 comprises 14 residues. V gave up 3 bases and J gave up 2 bases; unmatched junction bases: 5. The germline CDR1 and CDR2 sequences are SGHRS and YFSETQ. CDR3 sequence (DNA): TGCGCCAGCAGCTCGCGCGGGAGAACCTACGAGCAGTACTTC. Translated: CASSSRGRTYEQYF.

This clonotype was observed a few times. The chain joins TRBV7-2 to TRBJ1-5, with D maybe TRBD1 (6 bases). The V and J ends lost 7 bases and 9 bases respectively, with 19 bases between them. Per germline, CDR1 SGHTA and CDR2 FQGNSA. The CDR3 contains 14 residues. The chain's CDR3 is CASNDYRDDRPQHF. DNA of the CDR3: TGTGCCAGCAACGACTACAGGGACGATAGGCCCCAGCATTTT.

This clonotype has just a few counts. The CDR3 region has the DNA TGTGCCAGCAGCCGCCTTTGGAATGAGCAGTTCTTC. Its translation: CASSRLWNEQFF. The chain carries TRBV5-6 and TRBJ2-1; D is uncertain. Germline V gives CDR1 SGHDT, CDR2 YYEEEE. CDR3 length: 12 amino acids. With 4 bases removed from V and 7 bases from J, the gap between germline ends came to 9 bases.

This clonotype occurred a few times. This CDR3 is CAISGGLSGANVLTF. DNA for the CDR3: TGTGCCATCAGTGGAGGATTATCTGGGGCCAACGTCCTGACTTTC. The chain recombines TRBV10-3 with TRBJ2-6, with no clear D. This CDR3 has 15 amino acids. Germline CDR1 is ENHRY and CDR2 is SYGVKD. With 4 bases removed from V and 1 base from J, the gap between germline ends came to 8 bases.

The rearrangement uses TRBV7-3 and TRBJ2-6, with D hard to call. V was shortened by 5 bases and J by 0 bases, with 8 bases between the two germline ends. From germline, CDR1 is SGHTA and CDR2 FQGTGA. This CDR3 comprises 15 residues. The DNA for the CDR3 is TGTGCCAGCAGCACGATGGGCTCTGGGGCCAACGTCCTGACTTTC. Its translation: CASSTMGSGANVLTF.

This clonotype occurred a few times. The J gene is TRBJ2-2, the V gene TRBV21-1; TRBD1 reflects the table's D call only, with no check against the DNA. TRBV21-1 is designated a pseudogene. The CDR3 extends over 19 amino acids. Here the CDR3 reads CASSKEGRGLKGVTGELFF. CDR3 DNA sequence: TGTGCCAGCAGCAAAGAGGGCAGGGGTTTGAAGGGGGTGACCGGGGAGCTGTTTTTT.

This clonotype was seen only a few times. The chain combines TRBV4-1 with TRBJ2-2; D might be TRBD1 (6 bases). V was clipped by 1 base and J by 2 bases, with 11 bases between them. Germline values: CDR1 MGHRA, CDR2 YSYEKL. This CDR3 region has 16 residues. CDR3: CASSQVRGGNTGELFF. The CDR3, as DNA: TGCGCCAGCAGCCAAGTAAGAGGGGGAAACACCGGGGAGCTGTTTTTT.